The 17 T cell receptor beta chains below all came from one sample that was sequenced in a study of Ad26.COV2.S vaccination and SARS-CoV-2 variants. Profiled with immunoSEQ multiplex PCR; TCRdb holds only in-frame clones, not every one. The table includes hundreds of thousands of clones, more than 75% detected once. Specified treatment: about 20 received Ad26.COV2.S at low or high dose, single or two shots; a few received placebo; per-sample allocation not given. The samples were gathered on day 63 after the first injection of vaccine or placebo. The sample consisted of peripheral blood, taken in a trial of Ad26.COV2.S vaccine versus placebo. These receptors were taken from a person between 18 and 65 years old who received the Ad26.COV2.S COVID-19 vaccine or a placebo.

V and J are TRBV27 and TRBJ2-7; D call uncertain. V was cut by 8 bases and J by 0 bases, with 8 bases left in between. The CDR3 is 12 residues long. The germline V gene has CDR1 MNHEY and CDR2 SMNVEV (reference sequence). CDR3 residues: CASYSSSYEQYF. For the CDR3, the DNA is TGTGCCAGCTATTCGAGCTCCTACGAGCAGTACTTC.

The chain recombines TRBV5-1 with TRBJ2-2; D perhaps matches TRBD1 (5 bases). The CDR3 length is 12 residues. The germline CDR1 and CDR2 sequences are SGHRS and YFSETQ. V gave up 2 bases and J gave up 6 bases, with 5 bases separating them. The CDR3 region has the DNA TGCGCCAGCAGCTTAGGGGCCGGGGAGCTGTTTTTT. Encoded protein: CASSLGAGELFF.

This clone showed up just once. The chain has TRBV30 and TRBJ2-6, with a weak D call TRBD1 (5 bases). Germline CDR1 reads GTSNPN; CDR2 reads SVGIG (reference sequence). This CDR3 is built from 14 residues. The germline V and J ends were trimmed by 5 bases and 4 bases, with 12 bases remaining between them. The CDR3 here is CAWSKGEGANVLTF. DNA of the CDR3: TGTGCCTGGTCAAAAGGGGAAGGGGCCAACGTCCTGACTTTC.

This rearrangement joins TRBV30 to TRBJ2-1; TRBD2 is a possible D gene (6 bases). This CDR3 is 14 amino acids long. Trimming removed 5 bases at V and 4 bases at J, with 15 bases between. CDR1 is GTSNPN, CDR2 SVGIG, per germline (reference sequence). CDR3 DNA: TGTGCCTGGGAGATGGGGAGGTTTTACAATGAGCAGTTCTTC. This sequence encodes CAWEMGRFYNEQFF.

V usage is TRBV11-3 and J usage is TRBJ1-1; TRBD1 might be the D (5 bases). This CDR3 region has 12 residues. Germline CDR1 reads SGHNT; CDR2 reads YENEEA. The V gene lost 5 bases and the J gene lost 7 bases, with 11 bases spanning the gap. CDR3 DNA: TGTGCCAGCAGCCCTGGGGCTGGTGAAGCTTTCTTT. Translation: CASSPGAGEAFF.

The J gene is TRBJ2-2, the V gene TRBV18; D is uncertain. V was pared by 3 bases and J by 6 bases, with 5 bases between. CDR1 KGHSH and CDR2 LQKENI come from the germline V gene. This CDR3 has 12 residues. This CDR3 reads CASSPRPGELFF. The DNA of the CDR3 is TGTGCCAGCTCACCTCGTCCCGGGGAGCTGTTTTTT.

The gene calls are TRBV10-3 and TRBJ2-1; D not certain. The V and J ends lost 6 bases and 7 bases respectively, with 19 bases between them. Germline CDR1 is ENHRY and CDR2 is SYGVKD. This CDR3 region has 15 residues. The CDR3 sequence: CAISEHLYGFNEQFF. Written as DNA, the CDR3 is TGTGCCATCAGCGAGCATCTGTACGGTTTTAATGAGCAGTTCTTC.

The rearrangement joins TRBV29-1 to TRBJ2-7, with a weak D call TRBD1 (5 bases). The V gene lost 6 bases and the J gene lost 3 bases, with 12 bases spanning the gap. Germline V gene data show CDR1 as SQVTM and CDR2 as ANQGSEA. This CDR3 region has 12 residues. The CDR3 loop is CSVQDSNYEQYF. Written as DNA, the CDR3 is TGCAGCGTCCAAGACAGCAACTACGAGCAGTACTTC.

The chain carries TRBV9 and TRBJ1-6; 12 positions agree with TRBD1. This CDR3 has 18 amino acids. The V gene's germline CDR1 is SGDLS and CDR2 YYNGEE. V dropped 0 bases and J dropped 10; count of bases not matched to a gene: 11. CDR3 in amino acids: CASSVARDRGRYGSPLHF. CDR3 nucleotides: TGTGCCAGCAGCGTAGCCCGGGACAGGGGGCGTTATGGATCACCCCTCCACTTT. The full variable domain, its missing parts supplied by reference TRBV9 and TRBJ1-6, is DSGVTQTPKHLITATGQRVTLRCSPRSGDLSVYWYQQSLDQGLQFLIQYYNGEERAKGNILERFSAQQFPDLHSELNLSSLELGDSALYFCASSVARDRGRYGSPLHFGNGTRLTVT.

A single count supports this clone. The chain combines TRBV2 with TRBJ2-7, with D hard to call. V was cut by 6 bases and J by 7 bases, with 16 bases left in between. In germline, CDR1 is SNHLY, CDR2 FYNNEI. CDR3 size: 13 residues. The CDR3 loop is CASRDLSPGEQYF. The CDR3 region has the DNA TGTGCCAGCAGGGACCTTTCCCCTGGTGAGCAGTACTTC.

The rearrangement joins TRBV11-2 to TRBJ1-5, with D possibly being TRBD1 (5 bases). The CDR3 covers 14 residues. Germline lookup yields CDR1 SGHAT and CDR2 FQNNGV. Trimming pared 0 bases from V and 7 bases from J, leaving 10 bases between. The CDR3 spells CASSLERGGQPQHF. In DNA, the CDR3 is TGTGCCAGCAGCTTAGAGAGGGGAGGGCAGCCCCAGCATTTT. The entire variable domain, with the rest obtained from reference TRBV11-2 and TRBJ1-5, is as follows: EAGVAQSPRYKIIEKRQSVAFWCNPISGHATLYWYQQILGQGPKLLIQFQNNGVVDDSQLPKDRFSAERLKGVDSTLKIQPAKLEDSAVYLCASSLERGGQPQHFGDGTRLSIL.

The chain is built from TRBV5-4 and TRBJ2-5; tentatively, D is TRBD1 or TRBD2 (5 bases each). Germline-derived CDR1 and CDR2 are SGHNT and YYREEE (reference sequence). The V and J ends lost 0 bases and 4 bases respectively, with 19 bases between them. The CDR3 contains 17 residues. The CDR3 sequence is CASSLAGRVRERETQYF. The CDR3 bases are TGTGCCAGCAGCTTGGCAGGGCGGGTGCGCGAGAGAGAGACCCAGTACTTC.

The chain carries TRBV6-5 and TRBJ2-2, with D unresolved. With 6 bases removed from V and 0 bases from J, the gap between germline ends came to 8 bases. Germline V lookup: CDR1 MNHEY, CDR2 SVGAGI. This CDR3 region has 14 residues. The DNA for the CDR3 is TGTGCCAGCAGCCCCACTACGAACACCGGGGAGCTGTTTTTT. Residues: CASSPTTNTGELFF.

CDR3 DNA sequence: TGCACCGCTAGTAGGGAACGAGGCACTGAAGCTTTCTTT. Translated, it gives CTASRERGTEAFF. V is TRBV20-1 and J is TRBJ1-1; no reliable D call. The CDR3 spans 13 residues. Germline CDR1 and CDR2: DFQATT and SNEGSKA (reference sequence).

This clone appeared once. The CDR3 is CASSQPHEGGDSYNEQFF. Written as DNA, the CDR3 is TGCGCCAGCAGCCAACCCCACGAGGGGGGGGACTCCTACAATGAGCAGTTCTTC. The chain has TRBV4-1 and TRBJ2-1; TRBD2 is a possible D gene (7 bases). The V end lost 2 bases, the J end lost 0 bases, and 17 bases lay between the germline ends. Germline V gene sequence: CDR1 MGHRA, CDR2 YSYEKL. This CDR3 is built from 18 residues.

This chain connects TRBV19 to TRBJ2-1; a weak D match, TRBD1 (6 bases). With 3 bases removed from V and 7 bases from J, the gap between germline ends came to 25 bases. The V gene's germline CDR1 is LNHDA and CDR2 SQIVND (reference sequence). This CDR3 has 18 amino acids. The CDR3 region is CASSIIVSGVGIPNEQFF. As DNA, the CDR3 is TGTGCCAGTAGTATTATCGTTTCAGGGGTCGGGATACCTAATGAGCAGTTCTTC.

The rearrangement uses TRBV27 and TRBJ2-7; D remains ambiguous. Germline V gene lookup returns CDR1 MNHEY and CDR2 SMNVEV (reference sequence). V lost 8 bases and J 3 bases, leaving 14 bases between the germline ends. The length of the CDR3 is 13 residues. CDR3 DNA sequence: TGTGCCAGCGTCTCTGTCAACAGCTACGAGCAGTACTTC. It yields the protein CASVSVNSYEQYF.